The rows below give T cell receptor beta chains drawn from one sample of a study of neurological immune-mediated disorders. Each CDR3 protein is one row after TCRdb ran MiXCR on the 5' RACE reads. This table has some 77,000 distinct CDR3 sequences, 9.4% appearing once. Sequenced sample: PBMCs. These receptor sequences come from a middle-aged man in good health. CDR3s include the opening cysteine and the closing phenylalanine or tryptophan. A D gene is named only where the DNA matches it firmly. For some rows the clone size is stated as once, few or many, or as a class when expanded; others skip it.

abundance | j_gene | v_gene | d_gene | CDR3nt | CDR3aa
few | TRBJ2-3 | TRBV12-3/TRBV12-4 | TRBD2 | TGTGCCAGCAGCGCGGGGGGGCAAGATACGCAGTATTTT | CASSAGGQDTQYF
many | TRBJ2-3 | TRBV7-8 | - | TGTGCCAGCAGCCAGCCTGCACTAACTAGCACAGATACGCAGTATTTT | CASSQPALTSTDTQYF
many | TRBJ1-2 | TRBV5-6 | - | TGTGCCAGCAGCTTTTCCATCTATGGCTACACCTTC | CASSFSIYGYTF
many | TRBJ2-1 | TRBV3-1 | TRBD2 | TGTGCCAGCAGCCAAGCGTATAGCGGGGGGATCGATGAGCAGTTCTTC | CASSQAYSGGIDEQFF
many | TRBJ1-1 | TRBV11-2 | TRBD1 | TGTGCCAGCAGCCCCGGACAGGGGACTGAAGCTTTCTTT | CASSPGQGTEAFF
many | TRBJ2-5 | TRBV5-1 | TRBD1 | TGCGCCAGCAGCTTAACCTGGACAGGGACCAAAGAGACCCAGTACTTC | CASSLTWTGTKETQYF
many | TRBJ2-1 | TRBV10-2 | - | TGCGCTGCCGCCGCGAGCCTGCGGGAGCAGTTCTTC | CAAAASLREQFF
many | TRBJ1-6 | TRBV25-1 | - | TGTGCCAGCAGTGGGGCAGGGAGCTCCTATAATTCACCCCTCCACTTT | CASSGAGSSYNSPLHF
once | TRBJ1-2 | TRBV7-2 | - | TGTGCCAGCAGCTTAGATTGGGACTCGGTGTACACCTTC | CASSLDWDSVYTF
many | TRBJ2-1 | TRBV11-2 | - | TGTGCCAGCACGGAGAGGACGTACAATGAGCAGTTCTTC | CASTERTYNEQFF
many | TRBJ2-2 | TRBV3-1 | - | TGTGCCAGCAGCTTTCGTCGGGGGGCTGGGACCGGGGAGCTGTTTTTT | CASSFRRGAGTGELFF
many | TRBJ1-4 | TRBV2 | TRBD1 | TGTGCCAGCAGGCCGACAGGGTCTGAAAAACTGTTTTTT | CASRPTGSEKLFF
- | TRBJ2-1 | TRBV5-1 | - | TGCGCCAGCAGCTTGGGCGGTGGGGCCGGCAATGATCAGTTCTTC | CASSLGGGAGNDQFF
few | TRBJ1-2 | TRBV7-7 | - | TGTGCCACCTTGCGACTAGACAGGCTCTATGACGGAGGCTACACCTTC | CATLRLDRLYDGGYTF
many | TRBJ2-3 | TRBV12-3/TRBV12-4 | TRBD1 | TGTGCCAGCAAACAGGGGGCGCAAACAGATACGCAGTATTTT | CASKQGAQTDTQYF
many | TRBJ2-7 | TRBV9 | - | TGTGCCAGCAGCGTAGCCCCAGGGGAAGGCGAGCAGTACTTC | CASSVAPGEGEQYF
many | TRBJ2-3 | TRBV5-5 | TRBD2 | TGTGCCAGCAGCTCTTTAGCGGGGCTTACAGATACGCAGTATTTT | CASSSLAGLTDTQYF
many | TRBJ2-3 | TRBV6-5 | - | TGTGCCAGCAGTCCCTGGTCGTCCCCCGATACGCAGTATTTT | CASSPWSSPDTQYF
many | TRBJ1-1 | TRBV5-1 | TRBD1 | TGCGCCAGCAGCTTGAGGACAGGGGGTGACGCTTTCTTT | CASSLRTGGDAFF
many | TRBJ2-7 | TRBV4-1 | - | TGCGCCAGCAGCCGAGGAGGGACACCTACCTACGAGCAGTACTTC | CASSRGGTPTYEQYF
many | TRBJ2-2 | TRBV6-6 | TRBD2 | TGTGCCAGCAGTCTGAGCGGGAGGGCCACCGGGGAGCTGTTTTTT | CASSLSGRATGELFF
many | TRBJ2-2 | TRBV12-3/TRBV12-4 | - | TGTGCCAAGCCCGCCCCTGAGAGCACCGGGGAGCTGTTTTTT | CAKPAPESTGELFF
many | TRBJ2-2 | TRBV5-1 | TRBD1 | TGCGCCAGCAGCAAGGGGGACAGGGAGGACACCGGGGAGCTGTTTTTT | CASSKGDREDTGELFF
many | TRBJ2-3 | TRBV12-3/TRBV12-4 | TRBD2 | TGTGCCAGCAGTCTGTCCTGGACTAGCGGGGAAACAGATACGCAGTATTTT | CASSLSWTSGETDTQYF
many | TRBJ2-3 | TRBV7-6 | - | TGTGCCAGCAGCTTGACAGCCACAGATACGCAGTATTTT | CASSLTATDTQYF
many | TRBJ2-1 | TRBV4-2 | TRBD2 | TGTGCCAGCAGCCACCCGACTAGCGGCTCAAACAATGAGCAGTTCTTT | CASSHPTSGSNNEQFF
- | TRBJ2-3 | TRBV24-1 | TRBD2 | TGTGCCACCAGTGAACCGGGACTAGCAGCTAAAGATACGCCGTATTTT | CATSEPGLAAKDTPYF
many | TRBJ2-2 | TRBV6-5 | - | TGTGCCAGCAGCCCTGGGGGCAGGCTAGGCACCGGGGAGCTGTTTTTT | CASSPGGRLGTGELFF
many | TRBJ2-3 | TRBV11-2 | - | TGTGCCAGCAGCTACGGGACGGAGAATACGCAGTATTTT | CASSYGTENTQYF
many | TRBJ2-2 | TRBV12-3/TRBV12-4 | TRBD2 | TGTGCCAGCACCCTTTCAGCGGGAGCGGGCACCGGGGAGCTGTTTTTT | CASTLSAGAGTGELFF
many | TRBJ2-7 | TRBV20-1 | TRBD2 | TGCAGTGCTCTTGGGGCTAGCGGGAGTGGCTACGAGCAGTACTTC | CSALGASGSGYEQYF
many | TRBJ1-2 | TRBV5-1 | - | TGCGCCAGCAGCCGCACACAGGGAGACTATGGCTACACCTTC | CASSRTQGDYGYTF
many | TRBJ2-7 | TRBV6-1 | - | TGTGCCAGCAAACTCGAGGGGAACCTAAGAACCTACGAGCAGTACTTC | CASKLEGNLRTYEQYF
- | TRBJ1-5 | TRBV9 | - | TGTGCCAGCAGCGTAGCCTCGGGTCAGCCCCAGCATTTT | CASSVASGQPQHF
many | TRBJ2-7 | TRBV7-8 | - | TGTGCCAGCAGCTTAATAGGGGCAGGGGCCTACGAGCAGTACTTC | CASSLIGAGAYEQYF
many | TRBJ1-5 | TRBV6-6 | TRBD1 | TGTGCCAGCAGGTTCTGGACAGGTAGCAATCAGCCCCAGCATTTT | CASRFWTGSNQPQHF
- | TRBJ2-1 | TRBV7-2 | TRBD2 | TGTGCCAGCAGGGGGAGGCTAGCGGGAAACAATGAGCAGTTCTTC | CASRGRLAGNNEQFF
many | TRBJ2-5 | TRBV20-1 | - | TGCAGTGCTCTAAGCGGGCCCTACCAAGAGACCCAGTACTTC | CSALSGPYQETQYF
few | TRBJ1-1 | TRBV13 | - | TGTGCCAGCAGTTTGGGAGAGAGTTTGAACACTGAAGCTTTCTTT | CASSLGESLNTEAFF
many | TRBJ1-2 | TRBV5-1 | - | TGCGCCAGCAGCTTGTCACAGAACTATGGCTACACCTTC | CASSLSQNYGYTF
many | TRBJ2-3 | TRBV6-6 | TRBD1 | TGTGCCAGCAGGAAGGGACAGGGGGAAGATACGCAGTATTTT | CASRKGQGEDTQYF
- | TRBJ1-3 | TRBV3-1 | TRBD1 | TGTGCCAGCAGCCAACCCAACAGGGGCCCTGTCGCTGGAAACACCATATATTTT | CASSQPNRGPVAGNTIYF
many | TRBJ2-5 | TRBV20-1 | TRBD1 | TGCAGTGCTCCCCGACAGGGGATCGCAGAGACCCAGTACTTC | CSAPRQGIAETQYF
many | TRBJ1-2 | TRBV29-1 | - | TGCAGCGCCAACGGCGGTTCTAACTATGGCTACACCTTC | CSANGGSNYGYTF
many | TRBJ2-1 | TRBV6-2/TRBV6-3 | TRBD2 | TGTGCCAGCAGTACTTTTAGCGGGAGTGGGAATGAGCAGTTCTTC | CASSTFSGSGNEQFF
many | TRBJ2-7 | TRBV6-2/TRBV6-3 | - | TGTGCCAGCCGTTATCGGGGGCGCGACGAGCAGTACTTC | CASRYRGRDEQYF